This T cell receptor (beta chain) was recorded in a study of spatial heterogeneity in lung cancer. V dropped 6 bases and J dropped 6; count of bases not matched to a gene: 11. CDR3 length: 16 residues. MiXCR was run by TCRdb on the 5' RACE reads, yielding one entry per CDR3 protein. Of 4,000 to 6,500 distinct CDR3 sequences listed, less than 15% are singletons. Described time point: sample taken at primary tumor resection. The approximately 70 donors had untreated early-stage non-small cell lung cancer. Extraction of whole RNA from tumor, nontumor lung or frozen PBMC preceded unsorted sequencing. Worth noting for this clonotype: The antigen remains unidentified.

Whole-study findings and limits: The study estimated around 7.1% alpha and approximately 14% beta chain coverage of tumor T cells. Intratumoral expanded alpha and beta TCR counts were found to track tumor mutation counts.

The receptor was isolated from a male donor with early-stage non-small cell lung cancer. The V gene is TRBV12-3 or TRBV12-4, the J gene TRBJ2-3; 11 nucleotides match TRBD2. This material consisted of lung tumor tissue, taken at surgery. CDR3 sequence: CASRPTGTSGKDTQYF. The DNA for the CDR3 is TGTGCCAGCAGACCCACAGGGACTAGCGGAAAGGATACGCAGTATTTT.